These 8 T cell receptor beta chains share one sample of origin, sequenced in a study of T cells in Graves' hyperthyroidism and ophthalmopathy. TCR beta CDR3 sequences were amplified from RNA transcripts. Primed by the HTBI set, a first-round RT-PCR was run on the TCR CDR3. TCRdb reanalysed the multiplex PCR reads using MiXCR and keeps one entry per CDR3 protein. Of 270,000 or so distinct CDR3 sequences listed, roughly 15% were seen once; the top ten hold under 35%. Specimen: blood. Receptors were obtained from a woman aged 45 to 65 with Graves' hyperthyroidism that later progressed to Graves' ophthalmopathy.

This clonotype has only a few counts. The J gene is TRBJ2-3, the V gene TRBV9; D gene uncertain. The CDR3 contains 17 residues. V lost 1 base, J lost 0 bases, and 15 bases lay in between. The germline gives CDR1 SGDLS, CDR2 YYNGEE. DNA for the CDR3: TGTGCCAGCAGCGTATGGACCGGGCGTTCTAGCACAGATACGCAGTATTTT. Protein: CASSVWTGRSSTDTQYF.

This clonotype has ten or more counts. The chain employs TRBV5-1 and TRBJ2-2; 10 bases align to TRBD1. The CDR3 length is 16 residues. With V trimmed by 6 bases and J by 4 bases, 9 bases remained unmatched. Per germline, CDR1 SGHRS and CDR2 YFSETQ. The CDR3 here is CASTSLRTGGTGELFF. The CDR3 DNA reads TGCGCCAGCACCTCCTTGAGGACAGGGGGCACCGGGGAGCTGTTTTTT.

Many counts were recorded for this clonotype. The chain has TRBV20-1 and TRBJ2-7, with 7 bases aligning to TRBD1. Germline lookup yields CDR1 DFQATT and CDR2 SNEGSKA (reference sequence). The CDR3 sequence is 14 residues long. Trimming took 1 base from V and 4 from J; bases not matched to a gene: 7. CDR3 coding DNA: TGCAGTGCTAGAGCGAGACAGGGCCGGTACGAGCAGTACTTC. Its translation: CSARARQGRYEQYF.

This clonotype has only a few counts. This chain connects TRBV9 to TRBJ2-7; 8 bases match TRBD1. This CDR3 is 14 amino acids long. With V trimmed by 4 bases and J by 6 bases, 9 bases remained unmatched. Germline V lookup: CDR1 SGDLS, CDR2 YYNGEE. For the CDR3, the DNA is TGTGCCAGCAGCCCCATGGGAACAGGGGGCGAGCAGTACTTC. It specifies CASSPMGTGGEQYF.

This clonotype showed up many times. The chain joins TRBV18 to TRBJ2-1; 9 nucleotides agree with TRBD1. CDR1 and CDR2 from the germline V gene are KGHSH and LQKENI. Trimming removed 4 bases from V and 4 bases from J; junction bases left unmatched: 8. The CDR3 loop spans 16 amino acids. CDR3 coding DNA: TGTGCCAGCTCACAGGGGGGACAGGGCTCATACAATGAGCAGTTCTTC. As protein: CASSQGGQGSYNEQFF.

This clonotype was recorded a few times. This chain uses TRBV28 with TRBJ1-5, with a tentative D call TRBD1 (5 bases). CDR3 length: 16 amino acids. V lost 7 bases to trimming and J lost 0 bases, with 16 bases between them. Looked up from germline, CDR1 is MDHEN and CDR2 is SYDVKM. Here the CDR3 DNA reads TGTGCCAGCAACCCTTTCTGGGGGGATAGCAATCAGCCCCAGCATTTT. It translates to CASNPFWGDSNQPQHF.

About this clonotype itself: A much larger clone lies one base from this, so it may be a read error. The rearrangement joins TRBV29-1 to TRBJ1-1; perhaps TRBD1 as D (5 bases). This CDR3 is built from 14 residues. Germline values: CDR1 SQVTM, CDR2 ANQGSEA. CDR3 DNA: TGCGGCGTTGTGAGGACATCCTTGCGGGCTGAAGCTTTCTTT. Translation: CGVVRTSLRAEAFF.

This clonotype was recorded at least ten times. The genes are TRBV2 and TRBJ1-2, with 7 bases fitting TRBD1. This CDR3 region has 15 residues. Germline CDR1 and CDR2: SNHLY and FYNNEI. Trimming cost V 4 bases and J 3 bases; bases outside gene matches: 8. Here the CDR3 reads CASSGTGSRDYGYTF. The DNA of the CDR3 is TGTGCCAGCAGTGGGACAGGCTCTCGGGACTATGGCTACACCTTC.